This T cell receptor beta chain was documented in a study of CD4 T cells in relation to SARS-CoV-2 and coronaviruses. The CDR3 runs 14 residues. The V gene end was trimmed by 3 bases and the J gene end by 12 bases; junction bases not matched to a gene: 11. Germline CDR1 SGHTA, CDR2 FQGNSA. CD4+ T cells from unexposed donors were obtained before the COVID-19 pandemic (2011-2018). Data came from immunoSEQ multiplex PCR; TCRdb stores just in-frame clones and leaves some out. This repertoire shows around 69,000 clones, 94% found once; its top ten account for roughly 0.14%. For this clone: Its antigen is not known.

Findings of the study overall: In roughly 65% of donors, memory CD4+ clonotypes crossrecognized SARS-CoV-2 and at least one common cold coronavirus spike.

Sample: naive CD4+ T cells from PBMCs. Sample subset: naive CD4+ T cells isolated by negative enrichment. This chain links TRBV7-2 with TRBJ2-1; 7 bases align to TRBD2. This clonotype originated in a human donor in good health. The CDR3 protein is CASSFLLWEGRQFF. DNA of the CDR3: TGTGCCAGCAGCTTCCTATTGTGGGAGGGCCGGCAGTTCTTC.